Listed here is a single T cell receptor (beta chain). Its antigen remains unidentified. UMIs were added to TCR cDNA along with a universal primer site when it was made by 5'RACE template switching. One entry per CDR3 protein results from TCRdb running MiXCR on the 5' RACE reads. The data hold more than 450,000 distinct CDR3 sequences, with less than 25% observed a single time. The sample is drawn from a study of T cells after yellow fever vaccination. Study information: Preparation of the low-cell-number fractions used SMART-Seq v4 Ultra Low Input.

Study observations and caveats: Most primary-vaccination clones reappeared after the booster (approximately 95% CD4, about 90% CD8).

V lost 4 bases and J lost 3, with 11 bases in between. This CDR3 region has 14 residues. The germline V gene encodes CDR1 SGHRS and CDR2 YFSETQ. This receptor was taken from a man between 18 and 35 years old who received the YFV17D yellow fever vaccine. The V and J genes are TRBV5-1 and TRBJ1-3; a weak D match, TRBD1 (5 bases). Source: PBMCs, taken less than 25 days after the first yellow fever vaccination. This chain's CDR3 is CASSPEGVGNTIYF. CDR3 sequence (DNA): TGCGCCAGCAGCCCGGAAGGGGTTGGAAACACCATATATTTT.